This T cell receptor (beta chain) was recorded in a study of cytomegalovirus exposure and HLA in healthy donors. Findings and limits, study-wide: Earlier results showed most TCR beta V segments being productive about 87% or about 30% of the time.

The PCR was carried out with 60 Vbeta primers and 13 Jbeta primers. Measured with immunoSEQ multiplex PCR; TCRdb has only the in-frame clones, and not every one. The sample includes more than 150,000 clones, around 86% of them seen just once. In its sample, this clone was seen a few times. Its matching antigen is unknown. The CDR3 consists of 15 residues. The germline V gene has CDR1 SGHVS and CDR2 FNYEAQ. The junction had 5 bases not matched to a gene; V was cut back by 5 bases and J by 1 base. The sequenced sample was PBMCs. The sequence came from a man aged 40-49 years in good health and CMV-seropositive. This chain connects TRBV7-6 to TRBJ2-7, with 10 bases matching TRBD1. The CDR3 DNA is TGTGCCAGCAGCCCCGGGACAGGGGTATCCTACGAGCAGTACTTC. Amino acid sequence: CASSPGTGVSYEQYF.